This T cell receptor beta chain was found in a study of cytomegalovirus exposure and HLA in healthy donors. The wider study: From 150 million to 200 million T cells, an earlier analysis saw 120 million or so unique TCR beta sequences. Study observations and caveats: The study flagged around 160 TCR beta chains as cytomegalovirus-associated. Diagnosis of cytomegalovirus status made by the classifier reportedly showed high specificity and sensitivity.

Primers included in the PCR were 60 Vbeta and 13 Jbeta primers. Assay used: immunoSEQ multiplex PCR; TCRdb lists only in-frame clones, some missing. The table shows around 95,000 clones, with over 65% occurring only once. V gave up 7 bases and J gave up 7 bases; unmatched junction bases: 5. The CDR3 extends over 13 amino acids. Per germline, CDR1 LNHDA and CDR2 SQIVND (reference sequence). Details on this clone: Its target is not known.

Sequencing input: PBMCs. The chain couples TRBV19 to TRBJ1-5; 9 bases line up with TRBD1. This TCR came from a male donor in good health and CMV-seronegative. In DNA, the CDR3 is TGTGCCAGTAAGGACAGGGGAGGACAGCCCCAGCATTTT. It is translated as CASKDRGGQPQHF. Together with reference TRBV19 and TRBJ1-5, the CDR3 gives the full variable domain: DGGITQSPKYLFRKEGQNVTLSCEQNLNHDAMYWYRQDPGQGLRLIYYSQIVNDFQKGDIAEGYSVSREKKESFPLTVTSAQKNPTAFYLCASKDRGGQPQHFGDGTRLSIL.